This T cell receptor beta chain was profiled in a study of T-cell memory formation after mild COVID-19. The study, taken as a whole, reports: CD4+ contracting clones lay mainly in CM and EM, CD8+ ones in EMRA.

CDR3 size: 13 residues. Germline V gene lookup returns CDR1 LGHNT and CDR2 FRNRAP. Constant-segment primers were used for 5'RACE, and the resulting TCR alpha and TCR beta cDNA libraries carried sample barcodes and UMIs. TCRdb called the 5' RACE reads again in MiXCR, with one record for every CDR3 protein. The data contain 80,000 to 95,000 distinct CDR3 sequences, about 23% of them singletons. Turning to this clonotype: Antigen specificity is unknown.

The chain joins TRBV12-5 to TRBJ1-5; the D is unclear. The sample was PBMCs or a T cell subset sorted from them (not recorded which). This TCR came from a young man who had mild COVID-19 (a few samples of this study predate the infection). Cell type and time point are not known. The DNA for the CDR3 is TGTGCGTCGGTGGATCTGGGCTTTCAGCCCCAGCATTTT. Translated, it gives CASVDLGFQPQHF.